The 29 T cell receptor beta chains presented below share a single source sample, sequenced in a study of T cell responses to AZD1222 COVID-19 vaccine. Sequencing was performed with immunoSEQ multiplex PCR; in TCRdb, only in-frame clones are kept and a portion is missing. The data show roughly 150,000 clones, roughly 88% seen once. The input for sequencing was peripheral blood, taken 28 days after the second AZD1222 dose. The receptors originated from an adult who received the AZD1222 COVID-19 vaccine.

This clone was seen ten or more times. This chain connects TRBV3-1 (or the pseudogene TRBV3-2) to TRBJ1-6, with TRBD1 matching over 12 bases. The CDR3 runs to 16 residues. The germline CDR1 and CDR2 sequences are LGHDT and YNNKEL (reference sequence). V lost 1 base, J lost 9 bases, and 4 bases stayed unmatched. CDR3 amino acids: CASSQVGTGGFSPLHF. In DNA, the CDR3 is TGTGCCAGCAGCCAAGTAGGGACAGGGGGCTTTTCACCCCTCCACTTT.

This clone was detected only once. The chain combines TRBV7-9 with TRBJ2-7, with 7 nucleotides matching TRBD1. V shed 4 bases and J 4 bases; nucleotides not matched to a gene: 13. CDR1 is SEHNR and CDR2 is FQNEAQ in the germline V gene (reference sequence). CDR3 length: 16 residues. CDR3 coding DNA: TGTGCCAGCAGCTCCGCCCGGGGACAGAAGTCTTACGAGCAGTACTTC. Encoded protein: CASSSARGQKSYEQYF.

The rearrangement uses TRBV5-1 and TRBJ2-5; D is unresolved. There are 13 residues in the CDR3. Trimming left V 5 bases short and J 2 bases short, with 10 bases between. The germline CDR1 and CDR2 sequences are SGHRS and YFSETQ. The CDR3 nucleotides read TGCGCCAGCAGAAATAGGGTACAAGAGACCCAGTACTTC. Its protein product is CASRNRVQETQYF.

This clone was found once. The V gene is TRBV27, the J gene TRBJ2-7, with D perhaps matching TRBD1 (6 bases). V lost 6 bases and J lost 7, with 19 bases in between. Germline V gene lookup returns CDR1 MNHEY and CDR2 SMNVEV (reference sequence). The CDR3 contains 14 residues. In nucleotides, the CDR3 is TGTGCCAGCAGGTTGAGATCAGGGGCCAGGGAGCAGTACTTC. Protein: CASRLRSGAREQYF.

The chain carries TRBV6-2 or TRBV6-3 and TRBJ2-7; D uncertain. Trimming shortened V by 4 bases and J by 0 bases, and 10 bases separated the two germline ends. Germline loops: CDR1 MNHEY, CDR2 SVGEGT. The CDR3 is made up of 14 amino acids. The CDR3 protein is CASSFGTFSYEQYF. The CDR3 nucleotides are TGTGCCAGCAGTTTCGGAACCTTCTCCTACGAGCAGTACTTC.

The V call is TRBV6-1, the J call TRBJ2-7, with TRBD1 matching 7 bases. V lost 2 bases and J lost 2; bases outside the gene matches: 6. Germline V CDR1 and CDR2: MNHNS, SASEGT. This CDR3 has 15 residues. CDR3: CASSENPGTAYEQYF. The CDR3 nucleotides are TGTGCCAGCAGTGAAAATCCCGGGACAGCCTACGAGCAGTACTTC.

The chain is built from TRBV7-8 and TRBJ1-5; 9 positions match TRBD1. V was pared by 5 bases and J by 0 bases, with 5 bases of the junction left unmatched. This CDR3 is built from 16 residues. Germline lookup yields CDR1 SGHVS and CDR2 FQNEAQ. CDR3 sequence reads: CASSTRDRVSNQPQHF. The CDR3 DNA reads TGTGCCAGCAGCACCAGGGACAGGGTTAGCAATCAGCCCCAGCATTTT.

CDR3 bases: TGTGCCAGCAGTTATGAGGGTGGGGAAAAACTGTTTTTT. It encodes CASSYEGGEKLFF. The chain links TRBV6-5 to TRBJ1-4, with D uncertain. V was pared by 3 bases and J by 8 bases, with 10 bases between. The CDR3 is 13 residues long. CDR1 and CDR2 (germline): MNHEY, SVGAGI.

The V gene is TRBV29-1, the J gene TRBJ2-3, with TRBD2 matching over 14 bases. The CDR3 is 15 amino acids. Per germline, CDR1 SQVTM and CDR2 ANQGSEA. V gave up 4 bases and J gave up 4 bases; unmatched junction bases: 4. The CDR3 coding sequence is TGCAGCGTTGCCGGGACTAGCGGGAGACCAGATACGCAGTATTTT. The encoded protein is CSVAGTSGRPDTQYF.

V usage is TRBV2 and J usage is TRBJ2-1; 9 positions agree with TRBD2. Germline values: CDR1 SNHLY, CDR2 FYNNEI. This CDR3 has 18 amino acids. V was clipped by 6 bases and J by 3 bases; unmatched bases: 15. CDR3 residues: CASRGLAGGLKNYNEQFF. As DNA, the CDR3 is TGTGCCAGCAGGGGACTGGCGGGGGGGCTTAAGAACTACAATGAGCAGTTCTTC.

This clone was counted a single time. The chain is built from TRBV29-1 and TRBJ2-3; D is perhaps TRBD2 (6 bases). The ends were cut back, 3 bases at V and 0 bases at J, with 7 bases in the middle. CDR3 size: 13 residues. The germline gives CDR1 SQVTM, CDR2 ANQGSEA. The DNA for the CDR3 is TGCAGCGTTGATGCGGGAAGCACAGATACGCAGTATTTT. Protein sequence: CSVDAGSTDTQYF.

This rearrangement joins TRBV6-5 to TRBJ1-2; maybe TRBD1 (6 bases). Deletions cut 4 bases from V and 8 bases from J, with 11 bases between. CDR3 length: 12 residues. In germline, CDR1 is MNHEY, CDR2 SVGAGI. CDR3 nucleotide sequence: TGTGCCAGCAGTTTACAGGGTGAAGGCTACACCTTC. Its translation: CASSLQGEGYTF.

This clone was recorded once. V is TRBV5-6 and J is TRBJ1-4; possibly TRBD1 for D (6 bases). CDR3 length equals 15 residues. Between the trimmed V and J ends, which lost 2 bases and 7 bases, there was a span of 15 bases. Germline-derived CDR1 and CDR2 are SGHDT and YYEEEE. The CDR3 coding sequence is TGTGCCAGCAGCTTACGTGTCGGGGGGCTTGAAAAACTGTTTTTT. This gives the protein CASSLRVGGLEKLFF. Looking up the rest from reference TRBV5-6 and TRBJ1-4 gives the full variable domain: DAGVTQSPTHLIKTRGQQVTLRCSPKSGHDTVSWYQQALGQGPQFIFQYYEEEERQRGNFPDRFSGHQFPNYSSELNVNALLLGDSALYLCASSLRVGGLEKLFFGSGTQLSVL.

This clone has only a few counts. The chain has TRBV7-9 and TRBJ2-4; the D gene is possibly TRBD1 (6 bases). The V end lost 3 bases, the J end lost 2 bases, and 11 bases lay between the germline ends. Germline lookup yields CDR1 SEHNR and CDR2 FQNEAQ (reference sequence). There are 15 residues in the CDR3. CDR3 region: CASSFQGPSKNIQYF. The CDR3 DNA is TGTGCCAGCAGCTTCCAGGGGCCCTCCAAAAACATTCAGTACTTC.

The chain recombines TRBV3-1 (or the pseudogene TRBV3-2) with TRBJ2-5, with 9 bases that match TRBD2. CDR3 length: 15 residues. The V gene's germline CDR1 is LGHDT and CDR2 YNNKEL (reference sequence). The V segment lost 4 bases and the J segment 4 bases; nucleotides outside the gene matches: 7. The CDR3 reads CASSLVGLARETQYF. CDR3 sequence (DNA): TGTGCCAGCAGCCTCGTGGGACTAGCCAGAGAGACCCAGTACTTC.

CDR3 sequence: CASSMGGRSSYEQYF. CDR3 DNA: TGTGCCAGTAGTATGGGCGGTCGGTCGTCCTACGAGCAGTACTTC. The chain couples TRBV19 to TRBJ2-7; D gene unclear. Trimming removed 3 bases from V and 1 base from J, with 13 bases in between. Germline V CDR1 and CDR2: LNHDA, SQIVND (reference sequence). The CDR3 length is 15 residues.

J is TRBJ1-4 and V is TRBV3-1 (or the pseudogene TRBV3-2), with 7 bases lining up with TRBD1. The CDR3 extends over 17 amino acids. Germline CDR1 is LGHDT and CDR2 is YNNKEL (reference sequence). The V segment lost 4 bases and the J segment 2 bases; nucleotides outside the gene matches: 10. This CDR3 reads CASSRLQGTGTNEKLFF. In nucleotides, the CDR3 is TGTGCCAGCAGCCGTTTACAGGGGACGGGGACTAATGAAAAACTGTTTTTT.

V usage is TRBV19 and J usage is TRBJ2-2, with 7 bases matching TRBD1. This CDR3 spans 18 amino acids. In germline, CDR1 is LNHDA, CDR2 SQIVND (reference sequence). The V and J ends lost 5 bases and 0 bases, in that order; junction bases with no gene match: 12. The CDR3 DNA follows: TGTGCCAGTAGTGGAAAGGGACAGCAGTCTGCGAACACCGGGGAGCTGTTTTTT. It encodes CASSGKGQQSANTGELFF.

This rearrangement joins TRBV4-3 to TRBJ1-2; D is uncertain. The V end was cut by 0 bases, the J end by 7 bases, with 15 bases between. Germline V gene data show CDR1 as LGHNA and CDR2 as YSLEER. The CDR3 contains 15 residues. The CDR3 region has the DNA TGCGCCAGCAGCCAAGATAGCGGAGGGTCCGGTGGCTACACCTTC. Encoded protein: CASSQDSGGSGGYTF.

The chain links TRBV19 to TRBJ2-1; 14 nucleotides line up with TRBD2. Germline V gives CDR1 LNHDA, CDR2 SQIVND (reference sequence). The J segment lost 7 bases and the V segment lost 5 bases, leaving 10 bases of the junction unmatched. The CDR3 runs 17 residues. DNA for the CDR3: TGTGCCAGTAGTCAAAACCCGGGACTAGCGGGAGCTAATGAGCAGTTCTTC. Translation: CASSQNPGLAGANEQFF.

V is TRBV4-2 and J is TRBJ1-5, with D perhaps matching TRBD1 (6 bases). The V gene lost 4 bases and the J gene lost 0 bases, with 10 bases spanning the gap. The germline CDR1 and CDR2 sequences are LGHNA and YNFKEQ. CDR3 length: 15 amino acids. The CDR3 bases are TGTGCCAGCAGCCTCGGACAGTATAGCAATCAGCCCCAGCATTTT. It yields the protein CASSLGQYSNQPQHF.

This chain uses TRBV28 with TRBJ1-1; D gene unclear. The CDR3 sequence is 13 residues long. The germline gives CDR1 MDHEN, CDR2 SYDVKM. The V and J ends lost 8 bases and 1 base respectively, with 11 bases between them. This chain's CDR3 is CASRLKSNTEAFF. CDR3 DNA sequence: TGTGCCAGCCGCTTAAAGTCGAACACTGAAGCTTTCTTT.

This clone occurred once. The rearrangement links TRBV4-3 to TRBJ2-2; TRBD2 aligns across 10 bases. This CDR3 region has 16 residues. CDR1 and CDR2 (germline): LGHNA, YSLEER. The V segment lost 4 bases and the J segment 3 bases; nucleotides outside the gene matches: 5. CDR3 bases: TGCGCCAGCAGCCGTATAGCGGGAGGCCACACCGGGGAGCTGTTTTTT. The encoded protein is CASSRIAGGHTGELFF.

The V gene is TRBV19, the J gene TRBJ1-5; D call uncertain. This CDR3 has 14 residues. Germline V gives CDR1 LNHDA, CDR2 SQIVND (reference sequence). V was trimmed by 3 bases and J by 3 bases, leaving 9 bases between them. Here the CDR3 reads CASSIGGFNQPQHF. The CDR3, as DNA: TGTGCCAGTAGTATCGGAGGGTTCAATCAGCCCCAGCATTTT.

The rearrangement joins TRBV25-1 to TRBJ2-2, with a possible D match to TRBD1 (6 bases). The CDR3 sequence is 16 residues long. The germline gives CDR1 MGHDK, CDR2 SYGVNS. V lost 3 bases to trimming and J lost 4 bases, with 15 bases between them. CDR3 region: CASSDPIGRGTGELFF. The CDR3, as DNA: TGTGCCAGCAGTGACCCCATAGGCAGGGGCACCGGGGAGCTGTTTTTT.

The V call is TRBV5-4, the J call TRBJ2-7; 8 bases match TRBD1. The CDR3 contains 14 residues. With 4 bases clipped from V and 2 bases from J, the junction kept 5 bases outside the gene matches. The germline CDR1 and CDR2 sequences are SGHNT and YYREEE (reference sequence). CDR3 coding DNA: TGTGCCAGCAGCCCGGACAGGGTCGCCTACGAGCAGTACTTC. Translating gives CASSPDRVAYEQYF.

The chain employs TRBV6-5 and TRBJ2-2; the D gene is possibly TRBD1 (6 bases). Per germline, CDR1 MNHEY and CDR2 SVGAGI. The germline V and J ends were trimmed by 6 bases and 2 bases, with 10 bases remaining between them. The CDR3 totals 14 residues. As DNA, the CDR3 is TGTGCCAGCAGGGACAGATTTAACACCGGGGAGCTGTTTTTT. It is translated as CASRDRFNTGELFF.

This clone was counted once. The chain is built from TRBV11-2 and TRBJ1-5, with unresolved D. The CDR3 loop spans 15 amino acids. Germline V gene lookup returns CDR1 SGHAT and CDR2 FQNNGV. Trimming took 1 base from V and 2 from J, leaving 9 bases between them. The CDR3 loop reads CASSLGAGGNQPQHF. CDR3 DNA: TGTGCCAGCAGCTTAGGGGCGGGTGGCAATCAGCCCCAGCATTTT.

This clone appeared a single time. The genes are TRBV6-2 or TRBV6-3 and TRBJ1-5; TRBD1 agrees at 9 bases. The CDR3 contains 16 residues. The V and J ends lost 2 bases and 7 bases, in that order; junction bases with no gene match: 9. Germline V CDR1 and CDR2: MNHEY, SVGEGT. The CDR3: CASSYQTGGVPQPQHF. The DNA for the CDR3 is TGTGCCAGCAGTTACCAGACAGGGGGGGTCCCCCAGCCCCAGCATTTT.